This entry is about one T cell receptor beta chain. The data belong to a study of T cell responses to AZD1222 COVID-19 vaccine. Clones were read by immunoSEQ multiplex PCR, and TCRdb kept only the in-frame ones, dropping some. Of some 130,000 clones listed, 80% to 90% are singletons. Germline CDR1 is SGDLS and CDR2 is YYNGEE. The CDR3 has 18 amino acids. V shed 5 bases, J shed 0 bases, and the junction held 14 bases outside the gene matches. Material: peripheral blood, obtained on day 0 of AZD1222 vaccination. The clonotype originates from an adult in good health. V usage is TRBV9 and J usage is TRBJ2-1; the match to TRBD1 covers 7 bases. The CDR3 loop is CASSPRGLAIGSYNEQFF. The CDR3 nucleotides are TGTGCCAGCAGTCCTAGGGGGCTAGCCATTGGCTCCTACAATGAGCAGTTCTTC.